The source of this T cell receptor beta chain is a study of blood T cell repertoires in COVID-19. Looking at the study overall: The United States, Italy and Spain supplied acute and convalescent COVID-19 samples. PBMCs, B-cell-depleted T cells, or T cells provided the cDNA or gDNA that made up the material.

Original handling: From reference gene primer amplification, estimates of nucleated cell counts were derived. Assay used: immunoSEQ multiplex PCR; TCRdb lists only in-frame clones, some missing. V and J calls and clone size are copied from that table; D and trimming were computed from the DNA. The sample shows roughly 58,000 clones, approximately 80% of them seen only once. The receptor's source is a man over 45 with active or convalescent COVID-19. Input material: peripheral blood.

Here the CDR3 DNA reads TGTGCCAGCAGCCAAGATCCCCCCAGGGGTGGCACAGATACGCAGTATTTT. Protein: CASSQDPPRGGTDTQYF. The chain couples TRBV3-1 (or the pseudogene TRBV3-2) to TRBJ2-3; D might be TRBD1 (6 bases). This CDR3 region has 17 residues. V lost 0 bases and J 1 base, leaving 14 bases between the germline ends. Germline V gene sequence: CDR1 LGHDT, CDR2 YNNKEL (reference sequence).